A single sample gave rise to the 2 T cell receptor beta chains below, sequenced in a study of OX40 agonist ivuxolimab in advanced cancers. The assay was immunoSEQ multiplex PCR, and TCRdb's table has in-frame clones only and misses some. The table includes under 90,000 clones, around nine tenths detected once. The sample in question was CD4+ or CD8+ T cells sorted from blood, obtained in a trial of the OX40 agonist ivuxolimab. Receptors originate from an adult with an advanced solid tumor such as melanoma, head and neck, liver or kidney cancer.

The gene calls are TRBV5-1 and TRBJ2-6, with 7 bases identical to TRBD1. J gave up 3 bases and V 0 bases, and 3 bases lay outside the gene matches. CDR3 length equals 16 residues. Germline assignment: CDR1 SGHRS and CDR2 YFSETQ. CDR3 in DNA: TGCGCCAGCAGCTTGGAGGGGGCTGTTGGGGCCAACGTCCTGACTTTC. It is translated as CASSLEGAVGANVLTF.

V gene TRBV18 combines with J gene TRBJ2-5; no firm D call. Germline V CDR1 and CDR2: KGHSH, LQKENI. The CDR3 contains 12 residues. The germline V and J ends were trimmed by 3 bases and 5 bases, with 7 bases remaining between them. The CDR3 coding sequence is TGTGCCAGCTCACCGAAGAGGGAGACCCAGTACTTC. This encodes CASSPKRETQYF.